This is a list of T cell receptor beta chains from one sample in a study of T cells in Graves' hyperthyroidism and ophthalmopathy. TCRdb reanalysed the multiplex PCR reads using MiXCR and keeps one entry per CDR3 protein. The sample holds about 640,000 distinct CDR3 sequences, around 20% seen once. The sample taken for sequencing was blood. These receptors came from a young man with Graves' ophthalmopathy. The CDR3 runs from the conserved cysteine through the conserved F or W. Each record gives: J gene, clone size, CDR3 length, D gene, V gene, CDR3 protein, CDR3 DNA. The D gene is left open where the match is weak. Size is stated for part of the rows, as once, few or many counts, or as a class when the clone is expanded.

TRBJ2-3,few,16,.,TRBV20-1,CSAREPGQRGTDTQYF,TGCAGTGCTAGAGAACCGGGGCAAAGGGGCACAGATACGCAGTATTTT
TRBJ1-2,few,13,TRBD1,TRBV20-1,CSASGQDRNGYTF,TGCAGTGCGTCAGGACAGGACAGAAATGGCTACACCTTC
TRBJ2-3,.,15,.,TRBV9,CASSAGQPSTDTQYF,TGTGCCAGCAGCGCCGGACAGCCTAGCACAGATACGCAGTATTTT
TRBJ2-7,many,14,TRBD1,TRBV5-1,CASSSGQGTYEQYF,TGTGCCAGCAGTTCCGGACAGGGAACCTACGAGCAGTACTTC
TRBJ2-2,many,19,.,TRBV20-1,CSARAPLGRGGSNTGELFF,TGCAGTGCTAGAGCCCCCCTTGGCCGTGGCGGGTCGAACACCGGGGAGCTGTTTTTT
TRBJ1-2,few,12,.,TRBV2,CASSDGIYGYTF,TGTGCCAGCAGTGACGGAATCTATGGCTACACCTTC
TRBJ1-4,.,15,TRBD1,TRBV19,CASTPTRGRGEKLFF,TGTGCCAGTACACCTACCAGGGGGCGCGGTGAAAAACTGTTTTTT
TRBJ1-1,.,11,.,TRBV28,CASSLNIEAFF,TGTGCCAGCAGTCTGAACATTGAAGCTTTCTTT
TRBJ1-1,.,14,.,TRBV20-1,CSAVIHRVITEAFF,TGCAGTGCTGTCATTCACAGGGTGATTACTGAAGCTTTCTTT
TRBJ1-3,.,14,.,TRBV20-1,CSAEGLSSGNTIYF,TGCAGTGCTGAGGGTCTCAGTTCTGGAAACACCATATATTTT
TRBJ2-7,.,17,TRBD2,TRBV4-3,CASSQDRESGRAGEQYF,TGCGCCAGCAGCCAAGATAGGGAAAGCGGGAGGGCCGGCGAGCAGTACTTC
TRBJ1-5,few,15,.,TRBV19,CASSKGHLYNQPQHF,TGTGCCAGTAGTAAGGGACATTTATACAATCAGCCCCAGCATTTT
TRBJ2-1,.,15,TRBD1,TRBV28,CASGPGKGAYNEQFF,TGTGCCAGCGGCCCGGGAAAGGGGGCTTACAATGAGCAGTTCTTC
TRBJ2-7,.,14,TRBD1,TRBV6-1,CASSGTGIGNEQYF,TGTGCCAGCTCCGGGACAGGCATAGGGAACGAGCAGTACTTC
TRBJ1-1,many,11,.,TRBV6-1,CASSEALNAFF,TGTGCCAGCAGTGAAGCGCTTAACGCTTTCTTT
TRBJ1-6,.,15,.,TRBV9,CASSVELQYNSPLHF,TGTGCCAGCAGCGTAGAGCTACAGTATAATTCACCCCTCCACTTT
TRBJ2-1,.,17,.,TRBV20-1,CSATTVGRPSSYNEQFF,TGCAGTGCCACTACCGTGGGACGCCCAAGCTCCTACAATGAGCAGTTCTTC
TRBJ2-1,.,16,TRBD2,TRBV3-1,CASSQDLAGFYNEQFF,TGTGCCAGCAGCCAAGATTTAGCGGGATTCTACAATGAGCAGTTCTTC
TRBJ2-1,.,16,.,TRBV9,CASSITGPAAYNEQFF,TGTGCCAGCAGCATCACGGGCCCCGCGGCCTACAATGAGCAGTTCTTC
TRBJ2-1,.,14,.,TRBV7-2,CASSKPPGHLEQFF,TGTGCCAGCAGCAAGCCCCCCGGGCATCTCGAGCAGTTCTTC
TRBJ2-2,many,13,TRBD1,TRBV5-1,CAGRTGDTGELFF,TGCGCCGGAAGAACAGGGGACACCGGGGAGCTGTTTTTT
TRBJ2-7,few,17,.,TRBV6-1,CASSESLVGGGSYEQYF,TGTGCCAGCAGTGAATCTTTGGTGGGAGGCGGTTCCTACGAGCAGTACTTC
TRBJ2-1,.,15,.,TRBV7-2,CASSLVLVIRNEQFF,TGTGCCAGCAGCTTAGTGCTAGTTATACGGAATGAGCAGTTCTTC
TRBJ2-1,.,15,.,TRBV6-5,CASSYSAGKGNEQFF,TGTGCCAGCAGTTACTCGGCGGGGAAGGGCAATGAGCAGTTCTTC
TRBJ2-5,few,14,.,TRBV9,CASSGDISQETQYF,TGTGCCAGCAGCGGCGACATTAGCCAAGAGACCCAGTACTTC
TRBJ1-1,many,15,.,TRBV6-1,CASRRTGTTNTEAFF,TGTGCCAGCAGAAGAACCGGGACCACGAACACTGAAGCTTTCTTT
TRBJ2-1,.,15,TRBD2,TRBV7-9,CASSVSGASYNEQFF,TGTGCCAGCAGCGTGAGCGGGGCCTCCTACAATGAGCAGTTCTTC
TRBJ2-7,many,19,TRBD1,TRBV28,CASKSWSFGGQGVAYEQYF,TGTGCCAGCAAGTCGTGGTCGTTTGGGGGACAGGGGGTAGCCTACGAGCAGTACTTC
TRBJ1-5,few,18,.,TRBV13,CASSSELRQPDHNQPQHF,TGTGCCAGCAGCTCCGAGCTACGACAGCCTGATCACAATCAGCCCCAGCATTTT
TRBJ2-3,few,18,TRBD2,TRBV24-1,CATSFPGLAGAPTDTQYF,TGTGCCACCAGCTTCCCGGGACTAGCGGGAGCCCCCACAGATACGCAGTATTTT